These T cell receptor beta chains were read from a single sample in a study of healthy donors' naive CD4 and CD8 T cells. A single record per CDR3 protein comes from TCRdb applying MiXCR to the reads. The table has some 190,000 distinct CDR3 sequences, about 74% seen once. What was sequenced was naive CD4+ and CD8+ T cells sorted from blood, pooled from several donors. The receptors originated from a pool of human donors in good health; the sample pools cells from several healthy donors. Both conserved end residues are trimmed from each CDR3. Fields, in order: V gene, CDR3 protein.

v_gene: TRBV6-5
CDR3aa: ASSRQGADQPQH

v_gene: TRBV12-5
CDR3aa: ASGSSRDSRETQY

v_gene: TRBV29-1
CDR3aa: SVEDHGGTETQY

v_gene: TRBV5-1
CDR3aa: ASSLGPSSGYNEQF

v_gene: TRBV29-1
CDR3aa: SVERINNEQF

v_gene: TRBV6-6
CDR3aa: ASRQDRVIYGYT

v_gene: TRBV6-5
CDR3aa: ASSYSGSGEETQY

v_gene: TRBV29-1
CDR3aa: SVEGVAYEQY

v_gene: TRBV30
CDR3aa: AWSEGQGSSPQH

v_gene: TRBV11-2
CDR3aa: ASSRVVGSYEQY

v_gene: TRBV27
CDR3aa: ASSPTGTSGSYNEQF

v_gene: TRBV29-1
CDR3aa: SVARDRDQPQH

v_gene: TRBV11-2
CDR3aa: ASSPRLRFGVGDTEAF

v_gene: TRBV10-3
CDR3aa: AINDGLETQF

v_gene: TRBV6-1
CDR3aa: ASSYANWAGRSTEAF

v_gene: TRBV19
CDR3aa: ASSMARSYNSPLH

v_gene: TRBV30
CDR3aa: AWSSPGLALKTQY

v_gene: TRBV12-3/TRBV12-4
CDR3aa: ASHATATYGYT

v_gene: TRBV27
CDR3aa: ASTAGTGKNSPLH

v_gene: TRBV5-4
CDR3aa: ASSLASWDGTDTQY

v_gene: TRBV20-1
CDR3aa: SASTTGGTKGYT

v_gene: TRBV29-1
CDR3aa: SAANGVISTDTQY

v_gene: TRBV30
CDR3aa: AWSSQANSPLH

v_gene: TRBV29-1
CDR3aa: SVEGGFNAYEQY

v_gene: TRBV29-1
CDR3aa: SGIRDREAF

v_gene: TRBV29-1
CDR3aa: SVEGQASSGNTIY

v_gene: TRBV29-1
CDR3aa: SVKEDLEEQY